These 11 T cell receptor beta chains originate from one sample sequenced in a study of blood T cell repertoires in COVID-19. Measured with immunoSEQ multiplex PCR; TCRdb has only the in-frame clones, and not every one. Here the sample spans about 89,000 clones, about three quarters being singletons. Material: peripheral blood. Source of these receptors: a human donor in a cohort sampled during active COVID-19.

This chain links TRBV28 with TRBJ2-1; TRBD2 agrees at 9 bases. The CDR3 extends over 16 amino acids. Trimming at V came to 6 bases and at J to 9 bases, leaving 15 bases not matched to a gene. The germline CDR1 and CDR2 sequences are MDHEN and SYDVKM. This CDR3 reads CASRPSLAGAASEQFF. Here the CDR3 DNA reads TGTGCCAGCAGGCCATCCTTAGCGGGAGCCGCGAGTGAGCAGTTCTTC. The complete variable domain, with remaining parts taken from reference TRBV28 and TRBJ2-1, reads DVKVTQSSRYLVKRTGEKVFLECVQDMDHENMFWYRQDPGLGLRLIYFSYDVKMKEKGDIPEGYSVSREKKERFSLILESASTNQTSMYLCASRPSLAGAASEQFFGPGTRLTVL.

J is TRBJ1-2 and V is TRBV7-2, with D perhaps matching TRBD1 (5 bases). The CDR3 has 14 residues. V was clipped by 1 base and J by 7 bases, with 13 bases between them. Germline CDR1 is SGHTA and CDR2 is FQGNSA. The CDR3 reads CASSLVSQGGGYTF. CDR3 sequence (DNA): TGTGCCAGCAGCTTAGTTTCGCAGGGTGGTGGCTACACCTTC.

The CDR3 is CASSVGVGTGEDQPQHF. The CDR3 DNA follows: TGTGCCAGCAGCGTAGGGGTGGGGACAGGGGAGGATCAGCCCCAGCATTTT. The chain links TRBV9 to TRBJ1-5; 10 nucleotides align to TRBD1. The length of the CDR3 is 17 residues. CDR1 SGDLS and CDR2 YYNGEE come from the germline V gene. J lost 5 bases, V lost 0 bases, and 8 bases had no gene match.

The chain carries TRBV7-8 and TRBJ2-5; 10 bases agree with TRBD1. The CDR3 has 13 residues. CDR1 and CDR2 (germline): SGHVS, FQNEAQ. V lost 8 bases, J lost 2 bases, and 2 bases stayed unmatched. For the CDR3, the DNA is TGTGCCAGCCAGGACAGGGGGCAAGAGACCCAGTACTTC. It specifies CASQDRGQETQYF.

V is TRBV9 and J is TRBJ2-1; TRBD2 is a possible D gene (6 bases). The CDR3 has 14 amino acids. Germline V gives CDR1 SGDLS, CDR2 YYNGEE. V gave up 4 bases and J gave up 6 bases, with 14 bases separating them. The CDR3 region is CASSSTGLSNEQFF. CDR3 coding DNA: TGTGCCAGCAGCTCCACGGGACTTTCCAATGAGCAGTTCTTC.

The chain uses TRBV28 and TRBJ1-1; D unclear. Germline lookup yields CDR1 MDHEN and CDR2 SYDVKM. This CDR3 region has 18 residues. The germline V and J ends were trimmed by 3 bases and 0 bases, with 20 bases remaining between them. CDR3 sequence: CASSFGALGGVMNTEAFF. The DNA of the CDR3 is TGTGCCAGCAGTTTTGGCGCCCTGGGCGGGGTGATGAACACTGAAGCTTTCTTT.

CDR3 region: CAWSAGGAGASEQFF. DNA for the CDR3: TGTGCCTGGAGCGCCGGTGGAGCGGGAGCAAGTGAGCAGTTCTTC. This sequence joins TRBV30 and TRBJ2-1; 8 bases fit TRBD2. V dropped 3 bases and J dropped 9; count of bases not matched to a gene: 13. CDR1 and CDR2 from the germline V gene are GTSNPN and SVGIG (reference sequence). This CDR3 contains 15 residues. The complete variable domain, with remaining parts taken from reference TRBV30 and TRBJ2-1, reads SQTIHQWPATLVQPVGSPLSLECTVEGTSNPNLYWYRQAAGRGLQLLFYSVGIGQISSEVPQNLSASRPQDRQFILSSKKLLLSDSGFYLCAWSAGGAGASEQFFGPGTRLTVL.

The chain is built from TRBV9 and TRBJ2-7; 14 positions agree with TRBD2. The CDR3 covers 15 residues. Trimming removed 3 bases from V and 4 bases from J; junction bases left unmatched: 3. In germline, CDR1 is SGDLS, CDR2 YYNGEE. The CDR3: CASSAGTSGSYEQYF. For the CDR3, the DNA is TGTGCCAGCAGCGCCGGGACTAGCGGGAGTTACGAGCAGTACTTC.

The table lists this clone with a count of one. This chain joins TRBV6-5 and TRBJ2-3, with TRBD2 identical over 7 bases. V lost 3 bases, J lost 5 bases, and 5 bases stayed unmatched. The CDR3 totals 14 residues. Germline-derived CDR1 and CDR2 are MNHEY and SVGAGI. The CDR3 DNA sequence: TGTGCCAGCAGTTATTCCCTAGCGGTAGATACGCAGTATTTT. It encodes CASSYSLAVDTQYF.

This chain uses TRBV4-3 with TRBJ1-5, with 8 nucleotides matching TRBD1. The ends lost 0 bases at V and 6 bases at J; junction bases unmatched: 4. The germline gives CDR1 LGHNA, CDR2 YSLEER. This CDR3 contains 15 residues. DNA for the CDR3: TGCGCCAGCAGCCAAGATACAGGGGGAGGTCAGCCCCAGCATTTT. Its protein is CASSQDTGGGQPQHF.

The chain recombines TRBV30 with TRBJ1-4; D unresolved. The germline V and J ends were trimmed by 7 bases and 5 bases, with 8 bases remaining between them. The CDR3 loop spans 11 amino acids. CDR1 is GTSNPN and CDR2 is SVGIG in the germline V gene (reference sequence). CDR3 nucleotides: TGTGCCTTTACTCGGAATGAAAAACTGTTTTTT. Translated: CAFTRNEKLFF. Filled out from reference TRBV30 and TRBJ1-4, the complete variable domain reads SQTIHQWPATLVQPVGSPLSLECTVEGTSNPNLYWYRQAAGRGLQLLFYSVGIGQISSEVPQNLSASRPQDRQFILSSKKLLLSDSGFYLCAFTRNEKLFFGSGTQLSVL.